The source of this T cell receptor (beta chain) is a study of blood T cells in healthy people across ages. A second PCR of about 7 to 11 cycles used a sample-barcoded 5' primer and a J-beta primer mix. TCRdb re-analysed the 5' RACE reads in MiXCR, keeping a single row per CDR3 protein. The sample has about 680,000 distinct CDR3 sequences, about 52% seen once; the top ten hold 25% to 35%. The CDR3 length is 15 residues. With 6 bases clipped from V and 6 bases from J, the junction kept 14 bases outside the gene matches. This clonotype was detected a few times. Sequences were obtained from blood. The TCR comes from an older woman in good health. The chain joins TRBV12-3 or TRBV12-4 to TRBJ2-7; 7 bases are shared with TRBD1. CDR3 in amino acids: CASSPQGPLSREQYF. The DNA for the CDR3 is TGTGCCAGCAGCCCACAGGGGCCCCTTTCGCGCGAGCAGTACTTC.